What follows are 2 T cell receptor beta chains derived from one specimen sequenced in a study of blood T cell repertoires in COVID-19. The protocol was immunoSEQ multiplex PCR, while the TCRdb copy is restricted to in-frame clones and leaves out a portion. Here the sample spans 95,000 to 150,000 clones, 90% to 95% being singletons. Sequenced: peripheral blood. The receptor source for this set is a man between 50 and 59 years old with COVID-19, enrolled during active disease.

This chain connects TRBV5-1 to TRBJ2-7, with 7 bases identical to TRBD1. Trimming cost V 5 bases and J 4 bases; bases outside gene matches: 3. The CDR3 is 12 amino acids. From germline, CDR1 is SGHRS and CDR2 YFSETQ. The CDR3 sequence is CASSPGGYEQYF. CDR3 DNA: TGCGCCAGCAGTCCAGGGGGTTACGAGCAGTACTTC. Supplemented by reference TRBV5-1 and TRBJ2-7, the full variable domain reads KAGVTQTPRYLIKTRGQQVTLSCSPISGHRSVSWYQQTPGQGLQFLFEYFSETQRNKGNFPGRFSGRQFSNSRSEMNVSTLELGDSALYLCASSPGGYEQYFGPGTRLTVT.

The chain is built from TRBV12-3 or TRBV12-4 and TRBJ2-5; D is perhaps TRBD2 (6 bases). V was pared by 7 bases and J by 5 bases, with 14 bases between. CDR3 length equals 13 residues. This chain's CDR3 is CASTFSGRETQYF. CDR3 bases: TGTGCCAGCACTTTCAGCGGGCGGGAGACCCAGTACTTC.